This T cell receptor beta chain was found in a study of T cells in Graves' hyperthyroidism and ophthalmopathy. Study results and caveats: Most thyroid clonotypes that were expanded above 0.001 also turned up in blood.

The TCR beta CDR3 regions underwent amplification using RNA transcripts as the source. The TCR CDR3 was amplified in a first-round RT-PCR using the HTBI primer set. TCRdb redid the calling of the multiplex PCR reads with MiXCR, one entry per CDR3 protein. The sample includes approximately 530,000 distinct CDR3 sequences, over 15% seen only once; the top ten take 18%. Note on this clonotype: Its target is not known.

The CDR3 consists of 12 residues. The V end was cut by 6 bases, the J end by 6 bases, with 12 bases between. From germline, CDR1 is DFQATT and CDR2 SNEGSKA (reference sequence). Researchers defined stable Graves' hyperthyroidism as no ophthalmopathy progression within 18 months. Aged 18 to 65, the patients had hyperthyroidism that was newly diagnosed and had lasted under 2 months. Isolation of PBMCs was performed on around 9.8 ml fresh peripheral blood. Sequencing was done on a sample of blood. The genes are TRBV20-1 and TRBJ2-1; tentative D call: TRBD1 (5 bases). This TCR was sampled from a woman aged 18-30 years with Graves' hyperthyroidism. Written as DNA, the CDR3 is TGCAGTGCGATATCGCAGGGCAATGAGCAGTTCTTC. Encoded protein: CSAISQGNEQFF.